The present entry profiles one TCR beta chain with its context. Antigen specificity is unknown. Per germline, CDR1 SGHTA and CDR2 FQGNSA. The CDR3 is 16 amino acids. Trimming stripped 4 bases from V and 2 bases from J, with 17 bases between. These data originate in a study of cytomegalovirus exposure and HLA in healthy donors. Study-wide points: It was assumed in the presence/absence analyses that sequencing depth was roughly uniform across donors. TCR beta chains associated with HLA were, in a later analysis, more clonally expanded than equally common others. Among TCR sequences, most were rare, though some public TCRs appeared in many donors.

Amplification used 60 Vbeta primers and 13 Jbeta primers. TCRdb's copy holds only in-frame clones and misses some; the assay was immunoSEQ multiplex PCR. Of 100,000 or so clones listed, 84% are singletons. The chain joins TRBV7-2 to TRBJ2-5, with a tentative D call TRBD2 (7 bases). The sample was PBMCs. This clonotype originated in a young woman in good health and CMV-seronegative. The CDR3 loop is CASSSQGWRGQETQYF. The CDR3 DNA is TGTGCCAGCAGCTCCCAGGGGTGGCGGGGGCAAGAGACCCAGTACTTC.